This passage covers 2 T cell receptor beta chains from one sample sequenced in a study of PD-L1 blockade in urothelial cancer. Time point noted: pretreatment peripheral blood. Data came from immunoSEQ multiplex PCR; TCRdb stores just in-frame clones and leaves some out. The sample consists of 68,000 or so clones, about four fifths of them appearing once. This sample comprised PBMCs, obtained around atezolizumab (anti-PD-L1) treatment. The source of these receptors is a man in his 70s with urothelial cancer.

This sequence joins TRBV7-9 and TRBJ2-1; 8 bases align to TRBD2. V shed 5 bases and J 0 bases; nucleotides not matched to a gene: 15. This CDR3 has 19 amino acids. Germline CDR1 and CDR2: SEHNR and FQNEAQ (reference sequence). CDR3 bases: TGTGCCAGCAGCGACCCCTCGGGTAGCGGGGTGAGCTCCTACAATGAGCAGTTCTTC. Translating it yields CASSDPSGSGVSSYNEQFF. Using reference TRBV7-9 and TRBJ2-1 for the parts outside the CDR3, the full variable domain is DTGVSQNPRHKITKRGQNVTFRCDPISEHNRLYWYRQTLGQGPEFLTYFQNEAQLEKSRLLSDRFSAERPKGSFSTLEIQRTEQGDSAMYLCASSDPSGSGVSSYNEQFFGPGTRLTVL.

The chain combines TRBV15 with TRBJ2-2, with 7 bases fitting TRBD1. Trimming at V came to 5 bases and at J to 4 bases, leaving 13 bases not matched to a gene. The CDR3 spans 17 residues. CDR1 is LNHNV and CDR2 is YYDKDF in the germline V gene (reference sequence). DNA of the CDR3: TGTGCCACCAGCCCACGGACAGGCACCGTCGGCACCGGGGAGCTGTTTTTT. This gives the protein CATSPRTGTVGTGELFF.